These 25 T cell receptor beta chains came from one sample sequenced in a study of beta chain features in type 1 diabetes. Study findings and constraints: Patients with Type 1 diabetes showed moderately but significantly shorter TCRB CDR3s in all four CD4+ subsets.

As every portion of the isolated RNA was reverse transcribed, the sequencing read expressed TCRB transcripts. Clones were read by immunoSEQ multiplex PCR, and TCRdb kept only the in-frame ones, dropping some. Among fewer than 450,000 clones listed, roughly 14% were seen once. No antigens are known for them. The sample comprised naive CD4+ T cells from blood. The source is a woman in her late teens or twenties with type 1 diabetes.

The chain carries TRBV29-1 and TRBJ2-7, with 8 positions matching TRBD1. The CDR3 is made up of 15 amino acids. V trimming: 8 bases; J trimming: 1 base; junction bases outside the gene matches: 13. Germline assignment: CDR1 SQVTM and CDR2 ANQGSEA. CDR3 residues: CSSQRGTGGSYEQYF. For the CDR3, the DNA is TGCAGCTCCCAAAGGGGGACAGGCGGATCCTACGAGCAGTACTTC.

This clone was seen only a few times. The chain links TRBV6-1 to TRBJ2-5; the match to TRBD1 covers 7 bases. The V gene end was trimmed by 6 bases and the J gene end by 7 bases; junction bases not matched to a gene: 11. The CDR3 extends over 14 amino acids. Germline values: CDR1 MNHNS, CDR2 SASEGT. In DNA form, the CDR3 reads TGTGCCAGCAGCGACCGGACAGGCGTGGGGACCCAGTACTTC. Encoded protein: CASSDRTGVGTQYF.

This rearrangement joins TRBV19 to TRBJ2-1, with 8 bases that match TRBD2. The V gene's germline CDR1 is LNHDA and CDR2 SQIVND (reference sequence). The V and J ends lost 8 bases and 9 bases, in that order; junction bases with no gene match: 3. The CDR3 is made up of 11 amino acids. CDR3: CASLAGSEQFF. The CDR3 DNA sequence: TGTGCCAGTTTAGCGGGAAGTGAGCAGTTCTTC. The complete variable domain, with remaining parts taken from reference TRBV19 and TRBJ2-1, reads DGGITQSPKYLFRKEGQNVTLSCEQNLNHDAMYWYRQDPGQGLRLIYYSQIVNDFQKGDIAEGYSVSREKKESFPLTVTSAQKNPTAFYLCASLAGSEQFFGPGTRLTVL.

The chain combines TRBV6-6 with TRBJ2-4, with D possibly matching TRBD2 (5 bases). CDR1 is MNHNY and CDR2 is SVGAGI in the germline V gene (reference sequence). This CDR3 region has 14 residues. Trimming removed 5 bases at V and 4 bases at J, with 12 bases between. The CDR3 reads CASSLRTEKNIQYF. The CDR3 coding sequence is TGTGCCAGCAGTCTTCGGACTGAAAAAAACATTCAGTACTTC.

The sample holds a few counts of this clone. The CDR3 here is CSVDPWTGARVTEAFF. The DNA for the CDR3 is TGCAGCGTTGATCCATGGACAGGGGCAAGAGTCACTGAAGCTTTCTTT. The rearrangement uses TRBV29-1 and TRBJ1-1; TRBD1 matches 9 bases. CDR3 length: 16 residues. Germline V gene data show CDR1 as SQVTM and CDR2 as ANQGSEA. Germline trimming cut 3 bases from V and 4 bases from J; bases unmatched to any gene: 12. The entire variable domain, with the rest obtained from reference TRBV29-1 and TRBJ1-1, is as follows: SAVISQKPSRDICQRGTSLTIQCQVDSQVTMMFWYRQQPGQSLTLIATANQGSEATYESGFVIDKFPISRPNLTFSTLTVSNMSPEDSSIYLCSVDPWTGARVTEAFFGQGTRLTVV.

This clone was counted a few times. Because the CDR3's place on the DNA is in doubt, the DNA is left out and the CDR3 is given as listed by TCRdb. The chain couples TRBV4-1 to TRBJ2-4; TRBD2 is the table's D call, not checked against the DNA. The CDR3 is 17 amino acids long, termini counted. Looked up from germline, CDR1 is MGHRA and CDR2 is YSYEKL. This CDR3 is CASSTSGLAGGQNIQYF.

The sample holds a few counts of this clone. This rearrangement joins TRBV7-2 to TRBJ2-7; 7 nucleotides agree with TRBD1. The length of the CDR3 is 13 residues. In germline, CDR1 is SGHTA, CDR2 FQGNSA. V lost 4 bases, J lost 7 bases, and 7 bases stayed unmatched. The CDR3 DNA reads TGTGCCAGCAGCTCACACAACAGGGGAGAGCAGTACGTC. Encoded protein: CASSSHNRGEQYV.

The CDR3 loop is CAISEIQGLALEQFF. The CDR3 coding sequence is TGTGCCATCAGTGAGATACAGGGACTAGCGCTCGAGCAGTTCTTC. V and J are TRBV10-3 and TRBJ2-1, with 10 bases that match TRBD2. The CDR3 is made up of 15 amino acids. CDR1 and CDR2 from the germline V gene are ENHRY and SYGVKD. Trimming took 2 bases from V and 10 from J; bases not matched to a gene: 8.

The chain combines TRBV30 with TRBJ1-5, with D tentatively TRBD1 (5 bases). Trimming cost V 3 bases and J 1 base, with 19 bases left between them. The CDR3 length is 17 residues. Per the germline V gene, CDR1 is GTSNPN and CDR2 is SVGIG (reference sequence). DNA for the CDR3: TGTGCCTGGAGGGACCCCCCACAGGACCTGAGCAATCAGCCCCAGCATTTT. Its protein product is CAWRDPPQDLSNQPQHF.

The chain combines TRBV5-6 with TRBJ2-5; 7 bases are a match to TRBD2. The CDR3 totals 18 residues. Germline loops: CDR1 SGHDT, CDR2 YYEEEE. J lost 0 bases, V lost 0 bases, and 11 bases had no gene match. The CDR3 loop reads CASSLGLSSGFYQETQYF. The CDR3 region has the DNA TGTGCCAGCAGCTTGGGTCTATCTAGCGGATTTTACCAAGAGACCCAGTACTTC.

This clone was seen a single time. The V gene is TRBV6-5, the J gene TRBJ2-7; the match to TRBD2 covers 8 bases. The J segment lost 2 bases and the V segment lost 4 bases, leaving 10 bases of the junction unmatched. The CDR3 is 16 residues long. Germline V CDR1 and CDR2: MNHEY, SVGAGI. The CDR3 sequence: CASSSSASGRTYEQYV. CDR3 bases: TGTGCCAGCAGTTCCTCTGCTAGCGGGCGGACCTACGAGCAGTACGTC.

This clone was picked up a small number of times. This chain connects TRBV29-1 to TRBJ1-1; D is unresolved. The CDR3 contains 12 residues. Trimming stripped 5 bases from V and 1 base from J, with 8 bases between. Germline CDR1 is SQVTM and CDR2 is ANQGSEA. The CDR3 region has the DNA TGCAGCGTTCGACGGGGGAACACTGAAGCTTTCTTT. Translating gives CSVRRGNTEAFF.

There are a few counts of this clone. The chain's CDR3 is CASSVEGQNTEAFF. CDR3 in DNA: TGTGCCAGCAGCGTAGAGGGGCAGAACACTGAAGCTTTCTTT. This rearrangement joins TRBV9 to TRBJ1-1, with D tentatively TRBD1 (5 bases). This CDR3 contains 14 residues. Germline CDR1 and CDR2: SGDLS and YYNGEE. V was clipped by 0 bases and J by 1 base, with 7 bases between them.

This sequence joins TRBV7-9 and TRBJ2-3; 10 bases match TRBD2. The V gene's germline CDR1 is SEHNR and CDR2 FQNEAQ (reference sequence). The trim removed 3 bases at V and 7 bases at J, leaving 10 bases unmatched. The CDR3 sequence is 16 residues long. The CDR3, as DNA: TGTGCCAGCAGCTTCGGGACTAGCGAAGTCCCAAATACGCAGTATTTT. It yields the protein CASSFGTSEVPNTQYF.

V is TRBV2 and J is TRBJ1-2; the match to TRBD1 covers 9 bases. Germline values: CDR1 SNHLY, CDR2 FYNNEI. This CDR3 contains 13 residues. After removal of 6 bases from V and 7 bases from J, the junction contained 6 bases not matched to a gene. This chain's CDR3 is CASSSGQGIGYTF. The CDR3 bases are TGTGCCAGCAGCTCGGGACAGGGAATTGGCTACACCTTC.

The chain's CDR3 is CASSLYTAYEQYF. The CDR3 DNA is TGTGCCAGCAGCTTGTATACAGCCTACGAGCAGTACTTC. The chain carries TRBV5-4 and TRBJ2-7, with D unclear. The length of the CDR3 is 13 residues. The V end was cut by 1 base, the J end by 2 bases, with 7 bases between. Looked up from germline, CDR1 is SGHNT and CDR2 is YYREEE (reference sequence).

The J gene is TRBJ2-7, the V gene TRBV19; TRBD2 aligns across 11 bases. The CDR3 runs to 15 residues. V lost 3 bases and J lost 3; bases outside the gene matches: 4. CDR1 and CDR2 from the germline V gene are LNHDA and SQIVND (reference sequence). The CDR3 loop is CASSIGLAGSYEQYV. The DNA of the CDR3 is TGTGCCAGTAGTATCGGACTAGCGGGCAGCTACGAGCAGTACGTC.

The V call is TRBV18, the J call TRBJ2-6, with 7 bases identical to TRBD1. The J segment lost 0 bases and the V segment lost 1 base, leaving 15 bases of the junction unmatched. Looked up from germline, CDR1 is KGHSH and CDR2 is LQKENI. This CDR3 spans 21 amino acids. The DNA of the CDR3 is TGTGCCAGCTCACCACTAACAGGGGAGTACCTAGCCTACTCTGGGGCCAACGTCCTGACTTTC. Encoded protein: CASSPLTGEYLAYSGANVLTF.

The chain has TRBV14 and TRBJ2-1; TRBD1 aligns across 7 bases. Germline V CDR1 and CDR2: SGHDN, FVKESK. Trimming removed 4 bases from V and 6 bases from J; junction bases left unmatched: 9. The CDR3 totals 15 residues. The CDR3: CASSLRQGMGNEQFF. The CDR3 bases are TGTGCCAGCAGCCTACGACAGGGAATGGGCAATGAGCAGTTCTTC.

This clone has only a few counts. The chain couples TRBV7-9 to TRBJ1-1; TRBD1 aligns across 7 bases. CDR3 size: 12 residues. V lost 1 base to trimming and J lost 8 bases; unmatched junction nucleotides: 1. CDR1 and CDR2 from the germline V gene are SEHNR and FQNEAQ (reference sequence). The CDR3 DNA is TGTGCCAGCAGCTTAGAGGACAGGGAAGCTTTCTTT. This sequence encodes CASSLEDREAFF.

The chain employs TRBV30 and TRBJ1-1; 10 bases align to TRBD1. The CDR3 length is 13 residues. The V gene's germline CDR1 is GTSNPN and CDR2 SVGIG (reference sequence). The CDR3 region has the DNA TGTGGGGGGACAGGGGACCTGAACACTGAAGCTTTCTTT. This gives the protein CGGTGDLNTEAFF.

The chain uses TRBV9 and TRBJ2-1, with a possible D match to TRBD2 (5 bases). Germline V CDR1 and CDR2: SGDLS, YYNGEE. There are 15 residues in the CDR3. The V end was cut by 1 base, the J end by 3 bases, with 11 bases between. CDR3 sequence: CASSVQGSVYNEQFF. CDR3 nucleotide sequence: TGTGCCAGCAGCGTACAAGGTAGCGTCTACAATGAGCAGTTCTTC.

The genes are TRBV5-4 and TRBJ2-3; 9 bases line up with TRBD2. The germline gives CDR1 SGHNT, CDR2 YYREEE (reference sequence). CDR3 length equals 15 residues. After removal of 1 base from V and 4 bases from J, the junction contained 4 bases not matched to a gene. This CDR3 is CASSLTSGSPDTQYF. The DNA for the CDR3 is TGTGCCAGCAGCTTGACTAGCGGGTCCCCAGATACGCAGTATTTT. Full variable domain (rest looked up from reference TRBV5-4 and TRBJ2-3): ETGVTQSPTHLIKTRGQQVTLRCSSQSGHNTVSWYQQALGQGPQFIFQYYREEENGRGNFPPRFSGLQFPNYSSELNVNALELDDSALYLCASSLTSGSPDTQYFGPGTRLTVL.

V gene TRBV28 combines with J gene TRBJ2-7; 9 bases align to TRBD2. The germline V gene encodes CDR1 MDHEN and CDR2 SYDVKM. After removal of 4 bases from V and 2 bases from J, the junction contained 9 bases not matched to a gene. The CDR3 has 16 residues. CDR3 nucleotides: TGTGCCAGCAGTTCCCCCGGGACTAGCTACGCCTACGAGCAGTACTTC. Its protein is CASSSPGTSYAYEQYF.

The V and J genes are TRBV6-5 and TRBJ1-4; tentatively, D is TRBD1 (5 bases). The germline V gene encodes CDR1 MNHEY and CDR2 SVGAGI. V lost 7 bases to trimming and J lost 8 bases, with 20 bases between them. CDR3 length: 15 residues. The CDR3 DNA reads TGTGCCAGCACAGGGATTGGGAGGGTTGGAGAAAAACTGTTTTTT. This sequence encodes CASTGIGRVGEKLFF.